This T cell receptor (beta chain) derives from a study of T cell responses to AZD1222 COVID-19 vaccine. The assay was immunoSEQ multiplex PCR, and TCRdb's table has in-frame clones only and misses some. This sample has 97,000 or so clones, with 84% found just once. The V segment lost 2 bases and the J segment 7 bases; nucleotides outside the gene matches: 14. The V gene's germline CDR1 is MDHEN and CDR2 SYDVKM. CDR3 length: 17 amino acids. The chain combines TRBV28 with TRBJ1-2, with 9 positions matching TRBD1. The sample in question was peripheral blood, obtained on day 0 of AZD1222 vaccination. This clonotype was sampled from an adult in good health. The CDR3 reads CASSLTPRGQGNSGYTF. CDR3 in DNA: TGTGCCAGCAGTTTAACCCCCCGAGGACAGGGGAATTCTGGCTACACCTTC.